This is a list of T cell receptor beta chains from one sample in a study of CD8+ T cells in alopecia areata. Measured with immunoSEQ multiplex PCR; TCRdb has only the in-frame clones, and not every one. Among 120,000 or so clones, 58% were seen once, and the ten largest hold 4.5%. Sequenced here: CD4+ T cells sorted from blood, sampled at week 0. These receptors came from a human donor with alopecia areata. Both conserved end residues are part of each CDR3. The D gene is left open where the match is weak. Clone size, where shown, is once, few, many, or a class for clones that have expanded.

d_call,j_call,clone_size,v_call,cdr3_nt,cdr3_aa
TRBD1,TRBJ1-4,.,TRBV25-1,TGTGCCAGCAGTAATCCGGGACAGGGCGGTGAAAAACTGTTTTTT,CASSNPGQGGEKLFF
TRBD2,TRBJ2-5,.,TRBV7-2,TGTGCCAGCAGCCCGCGACTAGCGCAAGAGACCCAGTACTTC,CASSPRLAQETQYF
.,TRBJ2-1,.,TRBV7-2,TGTGCCAGCAGCTTAGGTCGGACTATCGATGAGCAGTTCTTC,CASSLGRTIDEQFF
.,TRBJ2-3,.,TRBV2,TGTGCCAGCAGTGAAGGCAGGGGAGATACGCAGTATTTT,CASSEGRGDTQYF
.,TRBJ2-7,.,TRBV15,TGTGCCACCAGCAGAGATTTGAACTACGAGCAGTACTTC,CATSRDLNYEQYF
.,TRBJ1-1,.,TRBV19,TGTGCCAGTAGTATAGATGGCCGGGGGAACACTGAAGCTTTCTTT,CASSIDGRGNTEAFF
.,TRBJ1-5,.,TRBV7-2,TGTGCCAGCAGCTTAGGCGAAGGGCCCCAGCATTTT,CASSLGEGPQHF
.,TRBJ2-3,few,TRBV4-1,TGCGCCAGCAGCCAAGATCGAACAGAAGATACGCAGTATTTT,CASSQDRTEDTQYF
.,TRBJ1-2,.,TRBV2,TGTGCCAGCAGTGGCTGGACTGGGGGCGCGTATGGCTACACCTTC,CASSGWTGGAYGYTF
.,TRBJ1-4,once,TRBV27,TGTGCCAGCAGAAGAGTAGTGGGCACTAATGAAAAACTGTTTTTT,CASRRVVGTNEKLFF
.,TRBJ1-5,.,TRBV5-6,TGTGCCAGCAGCTTGGGGCGCCGGCAGCCCCAGCATTTT,CASSLGRRQPQHF
.,TRBJ2-3,.,TRBV5-4,TGTGCCAGCAGCCGTTACGGGGTTCCAGGAGGGGATACGCAGTATTTT,CASSRYGVPGGDTQYF
TRBD1,TRBJ1-4,few,TRBV2,TGTGCCAGCAGTACTGGACAGGCCGCAACTAATGAAAAACTGTTTTTT,CASSTGQAATNEKLFF
TRBD2,TRBJ2-5,once,TRBV2,TGTGCCAGCAGCCCCATAGGGAGGGTGGGGGAGACCCAGTACTTC,CASSPIGRVGETQYF
.,TRBJ1-1,once,TRBV18,TGTGCCAGCTCACCACCGGGTAGCACTGAAGCTTTCTTT,CASSPPGSTEAFF
.,TRBJ2-6,.,TRBV5-1,TGCGCCAGCAGCTTGGTGGCCGCTGGGGCCAACGTCCTGACTTTC,CASSLVAAGANVLTF
.,TRBJ2-1,.,TRBV4-3,TGCGCCAGCAGCCAAGATCTAGGGCAGGGACAATTCTTC,CASSQDLGQGQFF
TRBD1,TRBJ1-1,.,TRBV9,TGTGCCAGCAGCGCCAGACAGGGGGGAGGCACTGAAGCTTTCTTT,CASSARQGGGTEAFF
.,TRBJ2-1,few,TRBV7-6,TGTGCCAGCAGCTTCCGGGTCGCGGCAGGGCCCTACAATGAGCAGTTCTTC,CASSFRVAAGPYNEQFF
.,TRBJ1-2,.,TRBV7-8,TGTGCCAGCAGCTCCTCGGCGGGGCTTTATGGCTACACCTTC,CASSSSAGLYGYTF
TRBD2,TRBJ2-5,.,TRBV4-3,TGCGCCAGCAGCCAAGTTACTAGCGGGATGGGACAAGAGACCCAGTACTTC,CASSQVTSGMGQETQYF
.,TRBJ2-5,few,TRBV28,TGTGCCACCCTTAGGGACCACCAAGAGACCCAGTACTTC,CATLRDHQETQYF
.,TRBJ2-1,.,TRBV5-4,TGTGCCAGCAGCTCCATGCACGACCGAACACGGAATGAGCAGTTCTTC,CASSSMHDRTRNEQFF
.,TRBJ1-2,.,TRBV19,TGTGCCAGTAGTATAATCGTCGGACTAAAGGGGGGGTATGGCTACACCTTC,CASSIIVGLKGGYGYTF
.,TRBJ2-3,few,TRBV6-1,TGTGCCAGCAGTGAAACAGGGTGGTCAGATACGCAGTATTTT,CASSETGWSDTQYF
TRBD1,TRBJ2-1,.,TRBV30,TGTGCCTGGAGTCCCGGGACAGGGGGTCCCTACAATGAGCAGTTCTTC,CAWSPGTGGPYNEQFF
.,TRBJ2-5,.,TRBV4-2,TGTGCCAGCAGCCAAGAGGCAACTTTCCAAGAGACCCAGTACTTC,CASSQEATFQETQYF
.,TRBJ2-7,.,TRBV9,TGTGCCAGCAGCGTAGGAGGGTTCAATGAGGAGCAGTACTTC,CASSVGGFNEEQYF
.,TRBJ2-3,.,TRBV18,TGTGCCAGCTCACCGATCGCCCACACAGATACGCAGTATTTT,CASSPIAHTDTQYF
.,TRBJ2-7,.,TRBV18,TGTGCCAGCTCACCAGCTGACTACGAGCAGTACTTC,CASSPADYEQYF
.,TRBJ2-7,few,TRBV7-8,TGTGCCAGCAGCAATGGAGTGGGGAGCGAGCAGTACTTC,CASSNGVGSEQYF
TRBD1,TRBJ2-2,few,TRBV5-1,TGCGCCAGCAGCATAGACAGGGGGCGCTCCGGGGAGCTGTTTTTT,CASSIDRGRSGELFF
.,TRBJ2-3,.,TRBV7-3,TGTGCCAGCAGCTTAGGTACAGATACGCAGTATTTT,CASSLGTDTQYF
TRBD1,TRBJ1-5,.,TRBV18,TGTGCCAGCTCACCATCCTGGGACAGGGCCGGTCAGCCCCAGCATTTT,CASSPSWDRAGQPQHF
.,TRBJ2-5,.,TRBV27,TGTGCCAGCAGCCGTTATATTTCTACCACAGGACAAGAGACCCAGTACTTC,CASSRYISTTGQETQYF
.,TRBJ2-1,many,TRBV7-3,TGTGCCAGCAGCTTAGCCCCCATAGGCCCGGGCAATGAGCAGTTCTTC,CASSLAPIGPGNEQFF
.,TRBJ1-5,.,TRBV4-1,TGCGCCAGCAGCCAAGAAAGGGATCAGAGCAATCAGCCCCAGCATTTT,CASSQERDQSNQPQHF
.,TRBJ1-5,.,TRBV11-2,TGTGCCAGCAGCTTGTTTGCCGATCAGCCCCAGCATTTT,CASSLFADQPQHF
.,TRBJ2-5,.,TRBV7-9,TGTGCCAGCAGCGGCCGCCGCCGGGAGACCCAGTACTTC,CASSGRRRETQYF